The 20 T cell receptor beta chains in this list originate from one sample, sequenced in a study of blood T cell repertoires in COVID-19. The repertoire was sequenced with immunoSEQ multiplex PCR; TCRdb's copy has only in-frame clones and lacks some. The table lists 200,000 or so clones, around 89% of them singletons. Sequencing used PBMCs or T cells enriched from blood (not recorded which). These receptors all stem from a woman aged 30 to 39 who had recovered from COVID-19.

This sequence joins TRBV7-3 and TRBJ2-1, with TRBD2 identical over 7 bases. With V trimmed by 5 bases and J by 8 bases, 3 bases remained unmatched. The CDR3 runs 12 residues. Per germline, CDR1 SGHTA and CDR2 FQGTGA. In nucleotides, the CDR3 is TGTGCCAGCAGCATAGGGAGGGATGAGCAGTTCTTC. Its translation: CASSIGRDEQFF.

This rearrangement joins TRBV18 to TRBJ1-6; 10 bases map to TRBD1. Germline CDR1 KGHSH, CDR2 LQKENI. The CDR3 covers 18 residues. The trim removed 1 base at V and 8 bases at J, leaving 11 bases unmatched. CDR3 sequence reads: CASSPRGPGTGDYSPLHF. CDR3 sequence (DNA): TGTGCCAGCTCACCACGAGGCCCCGGGACAGGGGATTATTCACCCCTCCACTTT.

The CDR3 DNA is TGTGCCAGCAGCGATAAACTTGGGGCCGGGGGTTCACCCCTCCACTTT. Translation gives CASSDKLGAGGSPLHF. The chain links TRBV5-4 to TRBJ1-6; the D gene is possibly TRBD1 (5 bases). CDR1 SGHNT and CDR2 YYREEE come from the germline V gene (reference sequence). Trimming left V 4 bases short and J 9 bases short, with 20 bases between. The CDR3 totals 16 residues.

The CDR3 is CASSQDSTGVYGYTF. In nucleotides, the CDR3 is TGTGCCAGCAGCCAAGATAGTACAGGGGTATATGGCTACACCTTC. This chain connects TRBV3-1 (or the pseudogene TRBV3-2) to TRBJ1-2; 7 bases align to TRBD1. There are 15 residues in the CDR3. The V gene end was trimmed by 0 bases and the J gene end by 5 bases; junction bases not matched to a gene: 6. Germline CDR1 and CDR2: LGHDT and YNNKEL (reference sequence).

This sequence joins TRBV19 and TRBJ2-5, with a tentative D call TRBD1 (6 bases). This CDR3 region has 15 residues. The V gene's germline CDR1 is LNHDA and CDR2 SQIVND (reference sequence). V dropped 5 bases and J dropped 1 base, with 14 bases sitting between them. CDR3 protein: CASSPRTDFQETQYF. CDR3 nucleotides: TGTGCCAGTAGTCCCCGGACAGATTTCCAAGAGACCCAGTACTTC.

The rearrangement uses TRBV18 and TRBJ2-5, with a possible D match to TRBD1 (6 bases). V dropped 3 bases and J dropped 4 bases, with 18 bases sitting between them. Germline loops: CDR1 KGHSH, CDR2 LQKENI. This CDR3 comprises 16 residues. This chain's CDR3 is CASSPLAGVVIETQYF. Written as DNA, the CDR3 is TGTGCCAGCTCACCCCTGGCAGGGGTAGTAATAGAGACCCAGTACTTC.

This clone was recorded once. The chain links TRBV9 to TRBJ1-6; the match to TRBD1 covers 7 bases. CDR3 length: 16 amino acids. Trimming cost V 0 bases and J 7 bases; bases outside gene matches: 7. Germline V gene lookup returns CDR1 SGDLS and CDR2 YYNGEE. The CDR3 spells CASSVDVGGINSPLHF. The DNA for the CDR3 is TGTGCCAGCAGCGTAGACGTAGGGGGCATCAATTCACCCCTCCACTTT.

The rearrangement uses TRBV9 and TRBJ2-3; TRBD2 might be the D (6 bases). From germline, CDR1 is SGDLS and CDR2 YYNGEE. This CDR3 comprises 18 residues. The V and J ends lost 2 bases and 0 bases respectively, with 19 bases between them. CDR3 DNA: TGTGCCAGCAGCGTGGAGCGGGTTGGGACTCCTAGCACAGATACGCAGTATTTT. This encodes CASSVERVGTPSTDTQYF. The full variable domain, rest sourced from reference TRBV9 and TRBJ2-3, is DSGVTQTPKHLITATGQRVTLRCSPRSGDLSVYWYQQSLDQGLQFLIQYYNGEERAKGNILERFSAQQFPDLHSELNLSSLELGDSALYFCASSVERVGTPSTDTQYFGPGTRLTVL.

This clone has a handful of counts. The J gene is TRBJ1-2, the V gene TRBV4-2, with 8 bases matching TRBD1. Germline V gene data show CDR1 as LGHNA and CDR2 as YNFKEQ. With V trimmed by 0 bases and J by 5 bases, 5 bases remained unmatched. The CDR3 has 15 amino acids. CDR3 sequence (DNA): TGTGCCAGCAGCCAAGACAGGGGGCCTGGGTATGGCTACACCTTC. Its protein is CASSQDRGPGYGYTF.

The chain combines TRBV7-2 with TRBJ2-3; 10 bases match TRBD2. CDR1 is SGHTA and CDR2 is FQGNSA in the germline V gene. The CDR3 consists of 16 residues. V shed 1 base, J shed 5 bases, and the junction held 6 bases outside the gene matches. The CDR3: CASSLGVAGGLDTQYF. CDR3 coding DNA: TGTGCCAGCAGCTTAGGGGTAGCGGGGGGTTTAGATACGCAGTATTTT.

The genes are TRBV4-2 and TRBJ1-5; TRBD1 might be the D (5 bases). Germline CDR1 is LGHNA and CDR2 is YNFKEQ. This CDR3 comprises 13 residues. Trimming removed 4 bases from V and 7 bases from J, with 11 bases in between. The CDR3 nucleotides are TGTGCCAGCAGCCGAAGTGGGGGGCAGCCCCAGCATTTT. It yields the protein CASSRSGGQPQHF.

CDR3 region: CASSLDRGVGYGYTF. CDR3 DNA sequence: TGTGCCAGCAGCTTAGACAGGGGCGTGGGGTATGGCTACACCTTC. V and J are TRBV11-2 and TRBJ1-2, with a tentative D call TRBD1 (6 bases). This CDR3 is built from 15 residues. Germline CDR1 SGHAT, CDR2 FQNNGV. V shed 0 bases and J shed 5 bases, with 13 bases lying between them.

This chain joins TRBV4-3 and TRBJ1-6, with D perhaps TRBD1 (6 bases). V lost 0 bases and J lost 11, with 14 bases in between. Germline CDR1 is LGHNA and CDR2 is YSLEER. The CDR3 is made up of 15 amino acids. CDR3 DNA sequence: TGCGCCAGCAGCCAAGATAGGCCAGGGGAGCCACCCCTCCACTTT. It codes for CASSQDRPGEPPLHF.

The rearrangement uses TRBV6-5 and TRBJ1-1, with 9 bases identical to TRBD1. The CDR3 spans 13 residues. CDR1 and CDR2 (germline): MNHEY, SVGAGI. Trimming at V came to 7 bases and at J to 5 bases, leaving 5 bases not matched to a gene. CDR3 DNA: TGTGCCAGCACAGCGGGACAGGGTACTGAAGCTTTCTTT. Protein product: CASTAGQGTEAFF.

This chain joins TRBV6-5 and TRBJ2-5, with TRBD1 identical over 8 bases. CDR1 and CDR2 from the germline V gene are MNHEY and SVGAGI. The V segment lost 6 bases and the J segment 5 bases; nucleotides outside the gene matches: 8. The CDR3 loop spans 14 amino acids. CDR3 loop: CASRWTGSGETQYF. The CDR3 bases are TGTGCCAGCAGATGGACAGGGTCCGGGGAGACCCAGTACTTC.

The V and J genes are TRBV4-3 and TRBJ2-3, with 14 bases that match TRBD2. CDR3 size: 15 residues. Germline values: CDR1 LGHNA, CDR2 YSLEER. J lost 4 bases, V lost 4 bases, and 1 base had no gene match. CDR3 sequence (DNA): TGCGCCAGCAGCCGGACTAGCGGGGGGCCAGATACGCAGTATTTT. Protein: CASSRTSGGPDTQYF.

This chain's CDR3 is CASSYGTENNEQFF. Here the CDR3 DNA reads TGTGCCAGCAGTTACGGGACAGAGAACAATGAGCAGTTCTTC. The chain is built from TRBV6-2 or TRBV6-3 and TRBJ2-1, with 7 bases matching TRBD1. The CDR3 length is 14 residues. Germline lookup yields CDR1 MNHEY and CDR2 SVGEGT. The V segment lost 2 bases and the J segment 5 bases; nucleotides outside the gene matches: 3.

The rearrangement links TRBV30 to TRBJ1-5, with TRBD1 matching over 7 bases. V shed 8 bases and J 2 bases; nucleotides not matched to a gene: 9. The germline V gene encodes CDR1 GTSNPN and CDR2 SVGIG (reference sequence). The CDR3 spans 14 residues. The CDR3 spells CAAGQVQGNQPQHF. CDR3 sequence (DNA): TGTGCCGCTGGACAGGTCCAGGGCAATCAGCCCCAGCATTTT.

This chain links TRBV7-9 with TRBJ1-3; the match to TRBD1 covers 9 bases. The CDR3 is made up of 17 amino acids. Germline CDR1 is SEHNR and CDR2 is FQNEAQ (reference sequence). V gave up 1 base and J gave up 0 bases; unmatched junction bases: 4. The CDR3 DNA reads as TGTGCCAGCAGCTTAGGGGGACAGGGCTACTCTGGAAACACCATATATTTT. This encodes CASSLGGQGYSGNTIYF.

The gene calls are TRBV6-5 and TRBJ1-3; possible D gene TRBD1, 6 bases. The germline V gene has CDR1 MNHEY and CDR2 SVGAGI. Deletions cut 6 bases from V and 2 bases from J, with 8 bases between. This CDR3 has 13 residues. CDR3 region: CASRAGAGNTIYF. The CDR3 coding sequence is TGTGCCAGCAGAGCAGGGGCTGGAAACACCATATATTTT.